These T cell receptor beta chains were read from a single sample in a study of T cells in tuberculosis. The assay was immunoSEQ multiplex PCR, and TCRdb's table has in-frame clones only and misses some. The table lists about 41,000 clones, 95% of them singletons. The sequencing input was PBMCs. The source is a donor aged 10 to 29 with latent tuberculosis or without tuberculosis infection. Both conserved end residues are part of each CDR3. Each record gives: D gene, J gene, clone size, CDR3 length, V gene, CDR3 DNA, CDR3 protein. The D gene is left open where the match is weak. The size field is filled for only some rows; it gives once, few, many or a size class.

>.|TRBJ1-6|.|15|TRBV28
TGTGCCAGCGGCTCAGGGCAGGACTATAATTCACCCCTCCACTTT
CASGSGQDYNSPLHF
>.|TRBJ1-3|.|15|TRBV6-5
TGTGCCAGCGGACAGAAGCCAATCTCTGGAAACACCATATATTTT
CASGQKPISGNTIYF
>.|TRBJ1-2|.|14|TRBV11-2
TGTGCCAGCAGCTCTCTCGACAGGCCCTATGGCTACACCTTC
CASSSLDRPYGYTF
>TRBD1|TRBJ1-2|.|14|TRBV30
TGTGCCTGGAGTGGGACAGGGAGGAACTATGGCTACACCTTC
CAWSGTGRNYGYTF
>.|TRBJ2-5|.|14|TRBV28
TGTGCCAGCAGTTTGAAGGGGGTGAGAGAGACCCAGTACTTC
CASSLKGVRETQYF
>TRBD1|TRBJ1-2|.|14|TRBV30
TGTGCCTGGAGTAGAGACAGGGGCAACTATGGCTACACCTTC
CAWSRDRGNYGYTF
>.|TRBJ1-6|.|14|TRBV5-1
TGCGCCAGCAGCCTGGGGGAGGGCAATTCACCCCTCCACTTT
CASSLGEGNSPLHF
>.|TRBJ1-5|.|16|TRBV19
TGTGCCAGTAGTACTCTGGGGGGGGAGATCAACCAGCCCCAGCATTTT
CASSTLGGEINQPQHF
>.|TRBJ2-7|.|12|TRBV6-5
TGTGCCAGCAGCCCCCCCACCTACGAGCAGTACTTC
CASSPPTYEQYF
>.|TRBJ2-3|.|17|TRBV23-1
TGCGCCAGCAGTCATCCCGGACTTCCTCCAAGCACAGATACGCAGTATTTT
CASSHPGLPPSTDTQYF
>TRBD2|TRBJ2-3|.|16|TRBV7-2
TGTGCCAGCAGCTTAGCCCCGCGGGGGGTCACATATACGCAGTATTTT
CASSLAPRGVTYTQYF
>.|TRBJ1-4|.|16|TRBV27
TGTGCCAGCAGTCCCCTCCCAGGGTCCGGGAATGAAAAACTGTTTTTT
CASSPLPGSGNEKLFF
>.|TRBJ2-1|.|15|TRBV9
TGTGCCAGCAGCGATGGAGCCAGCTCCTACAATGAGCAGTTCTTC
CASSDGASSYNEQFF
>TRBD2|TRBJ2-1|.|18|TRBV7-4
TGTGCCAGCACACTATTTCGCGTTAGCGGGCTCTCCTACAATGAGCAGTTCTTC
CASTLFRVSGLSYNEQFF
>TRBD1|TRBJ1-5|.|18|TRBV10-3
TGTGCCATCAGTGAGTATCCCCCCCAGGGGGGAAGAAATCAGCCCCAGCATTTT
CAISEYPPQGGRNQPQHF
>.|TRBJ1-2|.|14|TRBV30
TGTGCCTGGATTCAAACTCCGGGGTACTATGGCTACACCTTC
CAWIQTPGYYGYTF
>.|TRBJ1-2|.|14|TRBV5-5
TGTGCCAGCAGCTTGGTGAGCCCGGACTATGGCTACACCTTC
CASSLVSPDYGYTF
>.|TRBJ2-6|.|14|TRBV29-1
TGCAGCGTTAAAAGTCAGGCCGGGGCCAACGTCCTGACTTTC
CSVKSQAGANVLTF
>.|TRBJ2-2|.|15|TRBV6-6
TGTGCCAGCAGCCTCGGGGGGCGGGGCACCGGGGAGCTGTTTTTT
CASSLGGRGTGELFF
>TRBD1|TRBJ1-5|once|17|TRBV2
TGTGCCAGCAGTGAAGCGCTGGCAGGGGGTTCGGGTCAGCCCCAGCATTTT
CASSEALAGGSGQPQHF
>.|TRBJ1-1|.|12|TRBV6-1
TGTGCCAGCAGCCATTCAGGGTTTGAAGCTTTCTTT
CASSHSGFEAFF
>.|TRBJ1-5|.|15|TRBV6-5
TGTGCCAGCAGTTACTCGCGGGCTGGAGATCAGCCCCAGCATTTT
CASSYSRAGDQPQHF
>TRBD2|TRBJ2-5|.|15|TRBV30
TGTGCCTGGAGTGTCCCACAAGCGGGGGGGCCTTCAGGCGACTTC
CAWSVPQAGGPSGDF
>.|TRBJ1-5|once|14|TRBV2
TGTGCCAGCAGGGCGGCAGAGAAAGGTCAGCCCCAGCATTTT
CASRAAEKGQPQHF
>TRBD1|TRBJ1-1|.|18|TRBV27
TGTGCCAGCAGTTTACGTAGGGGGCGGAAAGACATGAACACTGAAGCTTTCTTT
CASSLRRGRKDMNTEAFF
>TRBD1|TRBJ2-3|once|15|TRBV28
TGTGCCAGCAGTACGGACAGGGCCATCACAGATACGCAGTATTTT
CASSTDRAITDTQYF
>.|TRBJ1-6|once|18|TRBV5-4
TGTGCCAGCAGCTCGGGCGGGGGCGGATTCGTCTATAATTCACCCCTCCACTTT
CASSSGGGGFVYNSPLHF
>TRBD1|TRBJ2-7|.|15|TRBV5-4
TGTGCCAGCAGGAACCGGGACAGGGGATCCTACGAGCAGTACTTC
CASRNRDRGSYEQYF
>TRBD1|TRBJ2-7|.|12|TRBV30
TGTGCCTGGAGTTACGGACAGGATGAGCAGTACTTC
CAWSYGQDEQYF
>.|TRBJ1-4|.|15|TRBV9
TGTGCCAGCAGCGTAGTGGGGGGTCGTAATGAAAAACTGTTTTTT
CASSVVGGRNEKLFF
>.|TRBJ2-6|.|16|TRBV11-2
TGTGCCAGCAGCTTTTGGGCAAACTCTGGGGCCAACGTCCTGACTTTC
CASSFWANSGANVLTF
>TRBD1|TRBJ2-3|.|15|TRBV25-1
TGTGCCAGCAGCTCCGGACAGGGCAGCACAGATACGCAGTATTTT
CASSSGQGSTDTQYF
>TRBD1|TRBJ1-2|.|13|TRBV18
TGTGCCAGCTCACCCGGGACAGACTATGGCTACACCTTC
CASSPGTDYGYTF
>.|TRBJ1-6|.|14|TRBV25-1
TGTGCCAGCAGTGAACAGGGCTATAATTCACCCCTCCACTTT
CASSEQGYNSPLHF
>.|TRBJ2-3|.|14|TRBV5-1
TGCGCCAGCAGCTTCAGGGGGGACACAGATACGCAGTATTTT
CASSFRGDTDTQYF
>.|TRBJ2-2|.|16|TRBV6-6
TGTGCCAGCAGTTACCAGCCGCGCGGCTACACCGGGGAGCTGTTTTTT
CASSYQPRGYTGELFF
>.|TRBJ1-2|.|18|TRBV30
TGTGCCTGGAGTGTACTCAGACTACTCTGGCGGCCCTCCTATGGCTACACCTTC
CAWSVLRLLWRPSYGYTF
>.|TRBJ2-1|.|14|TRBV7-8
TGTGCCAGCAGCCGAGACGGCGATCGGACAGAGCAGTTCTTC
CASSRDGDRTEQFF
>.|TRBJ2-1|.|13|TRBV5-8
TGTGCCAGCAGCTTGGGCACTTACAATGAGCAGTTCTTC
CASSLGTYNEQFF
>.|TRBJ1-4|.|15|TRBV2
TGTGCCAGCACCTTATCTCCCAGGGTTGGTGAAAAACTGTTTTTT
CASTLSPRVGEKLFF
>.|TRBJ2-4|once|19|TRBV14
TGTGCCAGCAGCCAAGATGTATTTTCGCAGCTGCGGGCCAAAAACATTCAGTACTTC
CASSQDVFSQLRAKNIQYF
>.|TRBJ2-5|.|16|TRBV19
TGTGCCAGTAGTATAAGGAGGGACAGATTACAAGAGACCCAGTACTTC
CASSIRRDRLQETQYF
>.|TRBJ1-1|.|15|TRBV5-1
TGCGCCAGCAGCTTGATTAGGGGCGGAAACACTGAAGCTTTCTTT
CASSLIRGGNTEAFF